Presented here are 10 T cell receptor beta chains from one specimen sequenced in a study of early T cells in non-severe SARS-CoV-2 infection. TCRdb called the 5' RACE reads again in MiXCR, with one record for every CDR3 protein. The repertoire holds about 100,000 distinct CDR3 sequences, with around 10% as singletons. Source material: whole blood. The receptor source for this set is an adult who was a healthcare worker with PCR-confirmed SARS-CoV-2 infection or an uninfected control (not recorded which).

This clonotype was seen repeatedly, ten times or more. This chain uses TRBV12-3 or TRBV12-4 with TRBJ2-5; 9 bases align to TRBD2. This CDR3 is 18 amino acids long. V lost 3 bases and J lost 5; bases outside the gene matches: 16. DNA for the CDR3: TGTGCCAGCAGTTTGGGGCTAAGAGCGGGAGGTCCCCGGGAGACCCAGTACTTC. It encodes CASSLGLRAGGPRETQYF.

CDR3 in amino acids: CASSLRSSRGSYEQYF. DNA for the CDR3: TGTGCCAGCAGTTTGAGGTCGAGTCGCGGTTCCTACGAGCAGTACTTC. This chain joins TRBV6-2 or TRBV6-3 and TRBJ2-7; D gene unclear. Per germline, CDR1 MNHEY and CDR2 SVGEGT. The CDR3 covers 16 residues. Deletions cut 4 bases from V and 1 base from J, with 17 bases between.

This chain links TRBV4-3 with TRBJ2-2; 8 bases are a match to TRBD2. Germline CDR1 reads LGHNA; CDR2 reads YSLEER. J lost 4 bases, V lost 0 bases, and 4 bases had no gene match. The CDR3 sequence is 16 residues long. The CDR3 loop is CASSQDPLAATGELFF. CDR3 coding DNA: TGCGCCAGCAGCCAAGATCCACTAGCGGCCACCGGGGAGCTGTTTTTT.

V and J are TRBV11-2 and TRBJ2-6; no firm D call. V was clipped by 5 bases and J by 2 bases, with 10 bases between them. CDR3 length equals 15 residues. Germline-derived CDR1 and CDR2 are SGHAT and FQNNGV. This chain's CDR3 is CASSLPAAGANVLTF. The CDR3 DNA reads TGTGCCAGCAGCCTCCCCGCTGCTGGGGCCAACGTCCTGACTTTC.

In its sample, this clonotype was seen a few times. The chain recombines TRBV6-1 with TRBJ2-3; TRBD2 matches 11 bases. Trimming cost V 6 bases and J 2 bases; bases outside gene matches: 10. The CDR3 extends over 17 amino acids. Germline CDR1 MNHNS, CDR2 SASEGT. The CDR3 coding sequence is TGTGCCAGCAGAAGGGGACCGGGACTAGCGGACACAGATACGCAGTATTTT. It is translated as CASRRGPGLADTDTQYF.

The chain carries TRBV5-1 and TRBJ2-3; a possible D gene is TRBD2 (5 bases). Germline values: CDR1 SGHRS, CDR2 YFSETQ. This CDR3 comprises 14 residues. V dropped 0 bases and J dropped 4 bases, with 9 bases sitting between them. Written as DNA, the CDR3 is TGCGCCAGCAGCTTGGCGGCTAGCCCAGATACGCAGTATTTT. As protein: CASSLAASPDTQYF.

This clonotype has only a few counts. The chain is built from TRBV28 and TRBJ2-7; a possible D gene is TRBD1 (5 bases). Germline V gene lookup returns CDR1 MDHEN and CDR2 SYDVKM. V shed 8 bases and J shed 0 bases, with 17 bases lying between them. The CDR3 contains 15 residues. In DNA, the CDR3 is TGTGCCAGCCGCCGAAGGGGAACAGCCTCCTACGAGCAGTACTTC. Residues: CASRRRGTASYEQYF.

This clonotype was seen at least ten times. The chain employs TRBV2 and TRBJ2-1, with D hard to call. Germline V gene sequence: CDR1 SNHLY, CDR2 FYNNEI. The V end was cut by 8 bases, the J end by 9 bases, with 11 bases between. The CDR3 has 11 amino acids. This CDR3 reads CASQLQVEQFF. DNA of the CDR3: TGTGCCAGCCAATTACAAGTTGAGCAGTTCTTC.

The chain carries TRBV28 and TRBJ1-6; TRBD1 aligns across 7 bases. The junction had 3 bases not matched to a gene; V was cut back by 7 bases and J by 9 bases. The germline gives CDR1 MDHEN, CDR2 SYDVKM. The CDR3 consists of 12 residues. The CDR3 nucleotides are TGTGCCAGCAAACAGGGGTTTTCACCCCTCCACTTT. It is translated as CASKQGFSPLHF.

In regard to this clonotype: A much larger clonotype is one base distant, so this may be a read error. J is TRBJ2-7 and V is TRBV7-2; D may be TRBD2 (5 bases). This CDR3 region has 13 residues. Germline V lookup: CDR1 SGHTA, CDR2 FQGNSA. The DNA of the CDR3 is TGTGGCAGCAGCAGATACGGGGTCTACGAGCAGTACTTC. The encoded protein is CGSSRYGVYEQYF.